This is a list of T cell receptor beta chains from one sample in a study of blood T cells in healthy people across ages. TCRdb re-called the 5' RACE reads with MiXCR, one entry per CDR3 protein. The top ten hold about 3.6% of the sample, which has about 620,000 distinct CDR3 sequences, around 21% seen once. The sequenced material came from blood. Receptor source: a man between 65 and 85 years old in good health. Each CDR3 is given without its conserved first and last residue. Fields, in order: clone size, J gene, V gene, CDR3 protein. Size tells how often a clone was seen (once, few, many) or the class of an expanded clone, and some rows leave it out.

abundance: NA; j_gene: TRBJ2-1; v_gene: TRBV12-5; CDR3aa: ASGLGTSGRVRQF
abundance: NA; j_gene: TRBJ1-1; v_gene: TRBV2; CDR3aa: ASSIRDKNTEAF
abundance: many; j_gene: TRBJ1-2; v_gene: TRBV3-1; CDR3aa: ASSPQGHYGYT
abundance: NA; j_gene: TRBJ2-2; v_gene: TRBV9; CDR3aa: ASSLLLTRNTGELF
abundance: few; j_gene: TRBJ2-2; v_gene: TRBV7-2; CDR3aa: ASSLKGYTGELF
abundance: NA; j_gene: TRBJ2-7; v_gene: TRBV20-1; CDR3aa: SAPGRETSEQY
abundance: many; j_gene: TRBJ2-1; v_gene: TRBV20-1; CDR3aa: SARGLGVNEQF
abundance: many; j_gene: TRBJ1-1; v_gene: TRBV9; CDR3aa: ASSVGSREKVNTEAF
abundance: NA; j_gene: TRBJ1-5; v_gene: TRBV7-2; CDR3aa: ASSSDSEGQPQH
abundance: NA; j_gene: TRBJ2-5; v_gene: TRBV6-2/TRBV6-3; CDR3aa: ASSFPNSYQETQY
abundance: few; j_gene: TRBJ2-3; v_gene: TRBV18; CDR3aa: ASSPTREMGTQY
abundance: NA; j_gene: NA; v_gene: TRBV3-1; CDR3aa: ASTGQGRINEQY
abundance: NA; j_gene: TRBJ1-5; v_gene: TRBV6-2/TRBV6-3; CDR3aa: AASGQGSTLDNQPQH
abundance: NA; j_gene: TRBJ2-1; v_gene: TRBV5-1; CDR3aa: ASSLVGLSYNEQF
abundance: few; j_gene: TRBJ2-2; v_gene: TRBV4-2; CDR3aa: ASSQGVGAGANTGELF
abundance: NA; j_gene: TRBJ2-5; v_gene: TRBV24-1; CDR3aa: ATLDGEETQY
abundance: NA; j_gene: TRBJ2-1; v_gene: TRBV7-9; CDR3aa: ASSTLLAGDNEQF
abundance: NA; j_gene: TRBJ1-5; v_gene: TRBV5-1; CDR3aa: ASSLVPLTADSNQPQH
abundance: NA; j_gene: TRBJ2-7; v_gene: TRBV27; CDR3aa: ASSFLGGEQY
abundance: few; j_gene: TRBJ1-2; v_gene: TRBV5-1; CDR3aa: ASSLGESNYGYT
abundance: NA; j_gene: TRBJ2-3; v_gene: TRBV20-1; CDR3aa: SARGDGETDTQY
abundance: few; j_gene: TRBJ2-1; v_gene: TRBV6-2/TRBV6-3; CDR3aa: ASTQENEQF
abundance: NA; j_gene: TRBJ1-2; v_gene: TRBV5-5; CDR3aa: ASSSSTGEFGYT
abundance: NA; j_gene: TRBJ1-6; v_gene: TRBV10-3; CDR3aa: AISGDNYNSPLH
abundance: few; j_gene: TRBJ2-1; v_gene: TRBV7-9; CDR3aa: ASSFVLAVLDEQF
abundance: few; j_gene: TRBJ2-6; v_gene: TRBV5-1; CDR3aa: ASSLSTGTAFSGANVLT
abundance: NA; j_gene: TRBJ2-7; v_gene: TRBV5-5; CDR3aa: ASSFLAGRDYEQY
abundance: few; j_gene: TRBJ1-5; v_gene: TRBV4-1; CDR3aa: ASSQVTGGLNQPQH
abundance: few; j_gene: TRBJ2-1; v_gene: TRBV2; CDR3aa: ASTREANEQF
abundance: NA; j_gene: TRBJ2-1; v_gene: TRBV3-1; CDR3aa: ASSNLGDWEF
abundance: NA; j_gene: TRBJ2-5; v_gene: TRBV20-1; CDR3aa: SATGTRGQETQY
abundance: few; j_gene: TRBJ2-5; v_gene: TRBV10-3; CDR3aa: AISVGRSHQETQY
abundance: few; j_gene: TRBJ1-6; v_gene: TRBV6-6; CDR3aa: ASRTGTETSPLH
abundance: many; j_gene: TRBJ1-1; v_gene: TRBV9; CDR3aa: ASSADSNTEAF
abundance: NA; j_gene: TRBJ2-4; v_gene: TRBV11-2; CDR3aa: ASSLDMGEKAKNIQY
abundance: NA; j_gene: TRBJ2-5; v_gene: TRBV4-3; CDR3aa: ASSPWTGGTQY
abundance: NA; j_gene: TRBJ2-5; v_gene: TRBV3-1; CDR3aa: ASSQGLAGGTLRETQY
abundance: NA; j_gene: TRBJ2-5; v_gene: TRBV20-1; CDR3aa: SARDGQQGNQETQY
abundance: NA; j_gene: TRBJ2-2; v_gene: TRBV6-1; CDR3aa: ASSENTGHTGELF
abundance: many; j_gene: TRBJ2-2; v_gene: TRBV7-3; CDR3aa: ASSLRAGVLAGELF
abundance: few; j_gene: TRBJ2-5; v_gene: TRBV5-1; CDR3aa: ASSPTGMRETQY
abundance: NA; j_gene: TRBJ1-5; v_gene: TRBV20-1; CDR3aa: SARVGSSNQPQH
abundance: NA; j_gene: TRBJ2-7; v_gene: TRBV21-1; CDR3aa: ASSTQGQESYEQY
abundance: NA; j_gene: TRBJ2-1; v_gene: TRBV2; CDR3aa: ASNGLVNNEQF
abundance: NA; j_gene: TRBJ2-3; v_gene: TRBV12-3/TRBV12-4; CDR3aa: ASRNVGDTQY
abundance: few; j_gene: TRBJ2-6; v_gene: TRBV9; CDR3aa: ASSAFSGANVLT
abundance: few; j_gene: NA; v_gene: TRBV28; CDR3aa: ASSRDRGPSETQY
abundance: many; j_gene: TRBJ2-3; v_gene: TRBV29-1; CDR3aa: SVEQGQSSSTDTQY